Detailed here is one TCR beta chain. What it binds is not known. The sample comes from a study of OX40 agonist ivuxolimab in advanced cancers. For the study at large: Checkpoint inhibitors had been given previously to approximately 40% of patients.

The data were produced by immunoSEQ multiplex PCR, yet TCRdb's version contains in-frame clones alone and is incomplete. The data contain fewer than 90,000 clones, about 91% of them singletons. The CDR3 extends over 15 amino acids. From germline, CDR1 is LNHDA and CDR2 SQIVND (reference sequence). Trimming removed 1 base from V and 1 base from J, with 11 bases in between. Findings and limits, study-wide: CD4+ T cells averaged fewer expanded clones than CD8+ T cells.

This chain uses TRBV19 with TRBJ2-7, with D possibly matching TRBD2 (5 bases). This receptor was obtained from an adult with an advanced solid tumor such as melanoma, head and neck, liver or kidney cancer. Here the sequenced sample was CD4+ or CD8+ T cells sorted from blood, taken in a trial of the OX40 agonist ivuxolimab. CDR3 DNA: TGTGCCAGTAGTATAGGAGCGGAAGCATCCTACGAGCAGTACTTC. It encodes CASSIGAEASYEQYF.